This is a list of T cell receptor beta chains from one sample in a study of shared clonotypes between healthy human individuals. Sequencing was performed with immunoSEQ multiplex PCR; in TCRdb, only in-frame clones are kept and a portion is missing. The sample carries hundreds of thousands of clones, over 65% recorded once. The sequenced material came from memory CD4+ T cells sorted from blood. These receptors were collected from a young woman in good health. CDR3s include the opening cysteine and the closing phenylalanine or tryptophan. The order of the fields is CDR3 protein, CDR3 DNA, clone size, J gene, V gene, D gene. A D gene is named only where the DNA matches it firmly. Size tells how often a clone was seen (once, few, many) or the class of an expanded clone, and some rows leave it out.

CASSLGLAGTYEQYF TGCGCCAGCAGCCTAGGACTAGCGGGGACCTACGAGCAGTACTTC few TRBJ2-7 TRBV5-1 TRBD2
CASSQQETQYF TGTGCCAGCAGCCAGCAAGAGACCCAGTACTTC . TRBJ2-5 TRBV2 .
CASSVTGLNEQFF TGTGCCAGCAGCGTCACAGGGCTCAATGAGCAGTTCTTC . TRBJ2-1 TRBV9 .
CASSYSLASHNEKLFF TGTGCCAGCAGTTACTCACTGGCCAGTCATAATGAAAAACTGTTTTTT . TRBJ1-4 TRBV6-5 .
CAIAGSPAYEQYF TGTGCCATAGCGGGCAGCCCCGCCTACGAGCAGTACTTC . TRBJ2-7 TRBV10-3 .
CASSLEGARGNQPQHF TGTGCCAGCAGCTTAGAGGGGGCTCGGGGCAATCAGCCCCAGCATTTT once TRBJ1-5 TRBV7-2 TRBD1
CASSLSLRGYTF TGTGCCAGCAGCCTAAGTCTCCGTGGCTACACCTTC few TRBJ1-2 TRBV5-6 .
CASSIRDGLLGYGYTF TGTGCCAGTAGTATACGGGACGGGCTGCTCGGGTATGGCTACACCTTC . TRBJ1-2 TRBV19 .
CAISGLAGGNLTSYNEQFF TGTGCCATCAGTGGGCTAGCGGGAGGAAATCTCACATCCTACAATGAGCAGTTCTTC many TRBJ2-1 TRBV10-3 TRBD2
CATSSSLYWTPNTGELFF TGTGCCACCAGCAGTTCCCTTTATTGGACCCCGAACACCGGGGAGCTGTTTTTT . TRBJ2-2 TRBV15 .
CASSSVLGGTLFRQYF TGTGCCAGCAGTTCGGTACTGGGCGGGACCCTTTTTAGGCAGTACTTC few TRBJ2-7 TRBV28 .
CATSLYTETQYF TGTGCCACCAGCCTATACACAGAGACCCAGTACTTC many TRBJ2-5 TRBV15 .
CASSFSRLTEAFF TGTGCCAGCAGCTTTAGCCGGCTGACTGAAGCTTTCTTT . TRBJ1-1 TRBV7-8 .
CASSYSGGGTELFF TGTGCCAGCAGTTACTCGGGGGGAGGCACTGAACTGTTTTTT . TRBJ1-4 TRBV6-5 .
CASSYRRGLGTDTQYF TGTGCCAGCAGTTATCGTAGGGGGCTAGGTACAGATACGCAGTATTTT . TRBJ2-3 TRBV6-6 TRBD1
CASRPSGFRQITEAFF TGTGCCAGCAGGCCCTCTGGTTTCCGCCAAATCACTGAAGCTTTCTTT few TRBJ1-1 TRBV28 .
CASSSHRGLYEQYF TGTGCCAGCAGCTCCCACCGGGGCCTCTACGAGCAGTACTTC few TRBJ2-7 TRBV7-8 .
CASIIAGGQGEAFF TGTGCCAGCATCATCGCCGGGGGCCAGGGTGAAGCTTTCTTT . TRBJ1-1 TRBV2 .
CASSIWGGLGETQYF TGTGCCAGTAGTATCTGGGGGGGCCTCGGGGAGACCCAGTACTTC . TRBJ2-5 TRBV19 .
CASSSPGTGSWEAFF TGTGCCAGCAGTTCCCCCGGGACAGGGTCCTGGGAAGCTTTCTTT . TRBJ1-1 TRBV28 TRBD1
CASSLATSGQGEYEQYF TGTGCCAGCAGCTTAGCAACGTCGGGACAGGGGGAATACGAGCAGTACTTC . TRBJ2-7 TRBV7-2 TRBD1
CASSELDGVGQPQHF TGTGCCAGCAGTGAATTAGACGGTGTGGGTCAGCCCCAGCATTTT . TRBJ1-5 TRBV25-1 .
CATSSRTSGSFHEQYF TGTGCCACCAGCAGTCGGACTAGCGGGAGTTTCCACGAGCAGTACTTC . TRBJ2-7 TRBV15 TRBD2
CASSYRQGRQPQHF TGTGCCAGCAGTTACCGGCAGGGGAGACAGCCCCAGCATTTT . TRBJ1-5 TRBV6-6 .
CAITTAGSDTQYF TGTGCCATCACTACAGCCGGATCGGATACGCAGTATTTT . TRBJ2-3 TRBV10-3 .